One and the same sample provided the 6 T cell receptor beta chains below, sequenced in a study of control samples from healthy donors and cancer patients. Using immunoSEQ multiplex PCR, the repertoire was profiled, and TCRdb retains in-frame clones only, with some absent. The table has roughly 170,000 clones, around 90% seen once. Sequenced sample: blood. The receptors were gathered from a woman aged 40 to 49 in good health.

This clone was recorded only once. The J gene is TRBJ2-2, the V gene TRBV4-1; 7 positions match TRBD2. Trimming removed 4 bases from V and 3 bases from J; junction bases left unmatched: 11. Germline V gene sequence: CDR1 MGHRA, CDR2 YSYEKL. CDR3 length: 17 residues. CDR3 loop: CASSPTWTSSYTGELFF. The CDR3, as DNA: TGCGCCAGCAGCCCCACCTGGACTAGTAGCTACACCGGGGAGCTGTTTTTT.

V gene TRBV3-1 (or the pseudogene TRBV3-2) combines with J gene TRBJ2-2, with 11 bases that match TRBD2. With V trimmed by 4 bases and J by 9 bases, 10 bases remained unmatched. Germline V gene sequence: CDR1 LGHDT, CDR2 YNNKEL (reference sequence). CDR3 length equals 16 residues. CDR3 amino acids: CASSPPGASGGWELFF. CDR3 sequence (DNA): TGTGCCAGCAGCCCCCCCGGGGCTAGCGGGGGGTGGGAGCTGTTTTTT.

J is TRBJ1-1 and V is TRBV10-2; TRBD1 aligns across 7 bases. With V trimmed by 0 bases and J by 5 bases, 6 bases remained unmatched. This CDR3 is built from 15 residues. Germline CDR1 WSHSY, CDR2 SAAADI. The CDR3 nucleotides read TGCGCCAGCAGTGAGTCGAGGGGGCATAGAACTGAAGCTTTCTTT. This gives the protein CASSESRGHRTEAFF.

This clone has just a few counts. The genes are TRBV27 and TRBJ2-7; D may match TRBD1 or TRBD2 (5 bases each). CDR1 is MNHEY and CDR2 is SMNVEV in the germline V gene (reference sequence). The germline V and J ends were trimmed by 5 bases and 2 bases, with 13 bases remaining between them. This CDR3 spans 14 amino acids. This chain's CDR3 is CASSPGIGTYEQYF. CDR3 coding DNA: TGTGCCAGCAGTCCAGGGATCGGGACCTACGAGCAGTACTTC.

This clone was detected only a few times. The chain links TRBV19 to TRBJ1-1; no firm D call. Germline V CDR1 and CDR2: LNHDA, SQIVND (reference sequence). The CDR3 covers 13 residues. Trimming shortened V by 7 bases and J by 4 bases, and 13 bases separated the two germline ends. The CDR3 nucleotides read TGTGCCAGTACTGGTCGTCTGGGCACTGAAGCTTTCTTT. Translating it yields CASTGRLGTEAFF.

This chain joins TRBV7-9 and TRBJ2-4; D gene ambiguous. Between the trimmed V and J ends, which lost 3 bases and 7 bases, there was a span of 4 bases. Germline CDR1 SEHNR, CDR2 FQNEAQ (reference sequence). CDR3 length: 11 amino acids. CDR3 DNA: TGTGCCAGCAGCTTCGGGAACATTCAGTACTTC. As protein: CASSFGNIQYF.